The T cell receptor (beta chain) described here comes from a study of regulatory T cells in long-lasting Graves disease. There are 17 residues in the CDR3. Germline V gene data show CDR1 as MDHEN and CDR2 as SYDVKM. V was trimmed by 8 bases and J by 5 bases, leaving 24 bases between them. Libraries of TCR beta came from iRepertoire HTBI primers plus Arm-PCR of CDR3 regions. TCRdb redid the calling of the multiplex PCR reads with MiXCR, one entry per CDR3 protein. Among around 500,000 distinct CDR3 sequences listed, 15% to 20% were seen once. A note on this clonotype: Since a much larger clone is just one base distant, this may be a read error.

The time point denotes: newly diagnosed GD, antithyroid drugs for less than 3 months. Following extraction of RNA from PBMCs, that RNA was used to make the TCR library. The sample was also reused in another study, on T cells in Graves' hyperthyroidism and ophthalmopathy.

The chain links TRBV28 to TRBJ1-4; weak D call: TRBD1 (5 bases). Sequencing was performed on peripheral blood mononuclear cells (PBMCs), taken at new diagnosis, from a patient treated with antithyroid drugs. The sequence came from a woman aged 35 to 60 with Graves disease. CDR3 DNA: TGTGCCAGCGACGGTTTTATCAGCGGGGCAGCCAATGAAAAACTGTTTTTT. The encoded protein is CASDGFISGAANEKLFF.